One T cell receptor (beta chain) is described in this entry. The data originate from a study of blood T cell repertoires in COVID-19. As for the study in general: Samples came from the United States, Italy and Spain, spanning acute and convalescent COVID-19.

Per the original data handling: The assay estimated nucleated cells by amplifying reference gene primers. Sequencing was performed with immunoSEQ multiplex PCR; in TCRdb, only in-frame clones are kept and a portion is missing. V and J calls plus clone size are reproduced from that table; the DNA served to infer D and trimming. The table has about 64,000 clones, 88% seen once. Recruited during active infection, patients (from Seattle) were subsequently followed longitudinally. Per germline, CDR1 SGDLS and CDR2 YYNGEE. The CDR3 totals 18 residues. With V trimmed by 3 bases and J by 2 bases, 13 bases remained unmatched.

The clonotype was recovered from a woman aged 60-75 years with COVID-19, enrolled during active disease. Sequenced sample: peripheral blood. The chain is built from TRBV9 and TRBJ2-2, with 7 nucleotides matching TRBD2. CDR3 amino acids: CASSALTSDWGNTGELFF. The DNA for the CDR3 is TGTGCCAGCAGCGCCCTTACTAGCGATTGGGGAAACACCGGGGAGCTGTTTTTT. Variable domain in full (rest from reference TRBV9 and TRBJ2-2): DSGVTQTPKHLITATGQRVTLRCSPRSGDLSVYWYQQSLDQGLQFLIQYYNGEERAKGNILERFSAQQFPDLHSELNLSSLELGDSALYFCASSALTSDWGNTGELFFGEGSRLTVL.